This T cell receptor (beta chain) was recovered during a study of PD-L1 blockade in urothelial cancer. This clone was seen only once. The table came from immunoSEQ multiplex PCR; TCRdb's copy has only in-frame clones and leaves some out. Here the sample spans about 42,000 clones, roughly four fifths being singletons. Germline trimming cut 0 bases from V and 1 base from J; bases unmatched to any gene: 2. This CDR3 contains 16 residues. Germline lookup yields CDR1 SGHRS and CDR2 YFSETQ. The source material was PBMCs, sampled around atezolizumab (anti-PD-L1) treatment. The chain couples TRBV5-1 to TRBJ2-3, with TRBD2 matching over 10 bases. The TCR originated in a man in his 70s with urothelial cancer. For the CDR3, the DNA is TGCGCCAGCAGCTTGGGTGGGACTAGCGGCACAGATACGCAGTATTTT. It specifies CASSLGGTSGTDTQYF.